These T cell receptor beta chains were read from a single sample in a study of metastatic and nonmetastatic thyroid tumors. MiXCR re-clonotyped the PCR reads for TCRdb. The sample contains approximately 90,000 clones, 10% to 15% of which appear only once. The specimen was blood. The receptor set was obtained from a female donor with papillary thyroid cancer or a benign thyroid nodule (not recorded which). Some clones in this sample may be carry-over from other donors' samples. Both conserved end residues are part of each CDR3.

J gene | V gene | CDR3 protein
TRBJ1-4 | TRBV7-2 | CASSLAHLTASNEKLFF
TRBJ1-2 | TRBV7-2 | CASTLGWGTSGYTF
TRBJ2-3 | TRBV20-1 | CSAQLAGGNTDTQYF
TRBJ2-1 | TRBV5-1 | CASSLVGGRGPYNEQFF
TRBJ2-1 | TRBV14 | CASSLRGGSYNEQFF
TRBJ2-7 | TRBV11-1 | CASSRDRHSYEQYF
TRBJ1-3 | TRBV7-2 | CASSVGRRRNTIYF
TRBJ1-6 | TRBV27 | CASSFQGTPLHF
TRBJ2-1 | TRBV18 | CASSIGTGNEQFF
TRBJ2-7 | TRBV7-9 | CASSFGQGAQEQYF
TRBJ1-2 | TRBV5-1 | CASSFTSEGYTF
TRBJ1-6 | TRBV4-3 | CASSSRDPHLSSYNSPLHF
TRBJ1-1 | TRBV19 | CASSLGGPEAFF
TRBJ2-7 | TRBV20-1 | CSAREGGSSYEQYF
TRBJ2-1 | TRBV7-8 | CATLGLEGWGEQFF
TRBJ1-2 | TRBV19 | CASSAGAQSDYGYTF
TRBJ1-5 | TRBV20-1 | CSARYGSRGQPQHF
TRBJ2-2 | TRBV5-1 | CASSSGTSELGELFF
TRBJ1-1 | TRBV7-2 | CASSPGGYEAFF
TRBJ2-1 | TRBV9 | CASSVGTGDNEQFF
TRBJ2-6 | TRBV11-2 | CASSLLGRDRSSGANVLTF
TRBJ2-2 | TRBV2 | CASSDDRVGELFF
TRBJ1-1 | TRBV5-4 | CASSLWEGVTEAFF
TRBJ2-7 | TRBV6-1 | CASIPVVELEQYF
TRBJ2-3 | TRBV5-6 | CASRPAGSTDTQYF
TRBJ1-1 | TRBV20-1 | CSARQGGGVNTEAFF
TRBJ2-1 | TRBV7-3 | CASSSGSASNEQFF
TRBJ2-7 | TRBV2 | CASSEFRDGAYEQYF
TRBJ1-2 | TRBV27 | CASSFLPSGGGLLNYGYTF
TRBJ2-3 | TRBV10-3 | CAIRGATDTQYF
TRBJ2-2 | TRBV9 | CASSPLEAGVAGELFF
TRBJ2-4 | TRBV3-1 | CASSLGGVNIQYF
TRBJ1-3 | TRBV10-1 | CASSRKQGRGNTIYF
TRBJ1-3 | TRBV6-2/TRBV6-3 | CASRIPSSGNTIYF
TRBJ2-3 | TRBV20-1 | CSAGTDTQYF
TRBJ2-2 | TRBV3-1 | CASSPGGPGELFF
TRBJ1-2 | TRBV20-1 | CSDSRGYGYTF
TRBJ2-2 | TRBV27 | CASTRRGGFGELFF
TRBJ1-2 | TRBV5-1 | CASSPLRGARTGGYTF
TRBJ2-3 | TRBV6-2/TRBV6-3 | CASRQQGARGTDTQYF
TRBJ1-1 | TRBV28 | CASSLRNTEAFF
TRBJ2-5 | TRBV28 | CASSPGETQYF
TRBJ2-1 | TRBV20-1 | CSAGTSGRAFGFVDEQFF
TRBJ1-4 | TRBV7-2 | CASSLGWEGGNEKLFF
TRBJ2-3 | TRBV19 | CASSIRALGTDTQYF
TRBJ2-4 | TRBV10-2 | CASTPTGTLDIQYF
TRBJ2-3 | TRBV2 | CASSEPQAGRTDTQYF
TRBJ2-7 | TRBV5-6 | CASSSVGGPSYEQYF
TRBJ2-1 | TRBV27 | CASSPRDRPYNEQFF
TRBJ1-1 | TRBV19 | CASSPGQWNTEAFF
TRBJ2-3 | TRBV6-5 | CASSRTCPGGKYTDTQYF
TRBJ2-7 | TRBV2 | CVSRLTSGQYEQYF
TRBJ2-5 | TRBV3-1 | CASSHTGGGETQYF